One and the same sample provided the 4 T cell receptor beta chains below, sequenced in a study of identical twins. From the 5' RACE reads, TCRdb called clonotypes with MiXCR, one entry per CDR3 protein. The table has a few hundred thousand distinct CDR3 sequences, about 8.5% seen once; the top ten hold around 3%. This same sample was also part of a study on yellow fever vaccine responses in identical twins.

Material for sequencing was CD8+ T cells sorted from blood. The receptors were sampled from a woman aged 18 to 35 in good health.

This clonotype was observed many times. V and J are TRBV29-1 and TRBJ2-5; either TRBD1 or TRBD2 may supply D (6 bases each). Trimming cost V 1 base and J 4 bases, with 10 bases left between them. Germline CDR1 SQVTM, CDR2 ANQGSEA. The CDR3 has 13 residues. The CDR3 DNA reads as TGCAGCGTTGAAGGGGGGGCAGGAGAGACCCAGTACTTC. This codes for CSVEGGAGETQYF. Supplemented by reference TRBV29-1 and TRBJ2-5, the full variable domain reads SAVISQKPSRDICQRGTSLTIQCQVDSQVTMMFWYRQQPGQSLTLIATANQGSEATYESGFVIDKFPISRPNLTFSTLTVSNMSPEDSSIYLCSVEGGAGETQYFGPGTRLLVL.

The gene calls are TRBV4-2 and TRBJ2-7; TRBD1 matches at 9 bases. Germline V gene sequence: CDR1 LGHNA, CDR2 YNFKEQ. Losses at the gene ends were 0 bases for V and 0 bases for J; bases not matched to a gene: 6. This CDR3 spans 17 amino acids. CDR3 in amino acids: CASSQEHSGQGSYEQYF. The CDR3 DNA reads as TGTGCCAGCAGCCAAGAACATTCGGGACAGGGCTCCTACGAGCAGTACTTC.

The chain joins TRBV6-5 to TRBJ2-7; TRBD1 aligns across 7 bases. This CDR3 is built from 16 residues. Looked up from germline, CDR1 is MNHEY and CDR2 is SVGAGI. J gave up 2 bases and V 2 bases, and 9 bases lay outside the gene matches. CDR3 sequence: CASSYVPSDRPYEQYF. CDR3 DNA sequence: TGTGCCAGCAGTTACGTTCCCTCGGACAGGCCCTACGAGCAGTACTTC.

This chain connects TRBV6-5 to TRBJ2-7; a possible D gene is TRBD2 (6 bases). Germline-derived CDR1 and CDR2 are MNHEY and SVGAGI. V was shortened by 0 bases and J by 9 bases, with 12 bases between the two germline ends. The CDR3 runs to 13 residues. Written as DNA, the CDR3 is TGTGCCAGCAGTTACTCGAGGCTAGCGCTGCAGTACTTC. Its translation: CASSYSRLALQYF.